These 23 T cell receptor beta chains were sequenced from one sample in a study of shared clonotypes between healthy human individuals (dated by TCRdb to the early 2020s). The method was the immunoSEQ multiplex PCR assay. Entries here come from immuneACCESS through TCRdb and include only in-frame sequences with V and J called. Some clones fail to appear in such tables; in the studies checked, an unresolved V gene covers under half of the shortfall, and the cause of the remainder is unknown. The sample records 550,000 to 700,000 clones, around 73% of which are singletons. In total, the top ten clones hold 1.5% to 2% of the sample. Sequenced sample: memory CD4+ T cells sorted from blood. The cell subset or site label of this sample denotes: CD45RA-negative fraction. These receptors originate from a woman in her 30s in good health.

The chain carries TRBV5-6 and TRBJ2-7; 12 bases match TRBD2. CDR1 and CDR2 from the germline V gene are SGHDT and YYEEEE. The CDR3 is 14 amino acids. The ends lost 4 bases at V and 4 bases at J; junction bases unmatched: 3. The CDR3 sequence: CASSRTSGAYEQYF. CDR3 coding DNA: TGTGCCAGCAGCAGGACTAGCGGGGCTTACGAGCAGTACTTC.

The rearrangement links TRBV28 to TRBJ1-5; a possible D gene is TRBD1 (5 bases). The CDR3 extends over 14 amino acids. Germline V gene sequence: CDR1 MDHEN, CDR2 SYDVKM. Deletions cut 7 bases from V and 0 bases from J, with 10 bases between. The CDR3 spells CASKPGFSNQPQHF. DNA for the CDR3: TGTGCCAGCAAACCAGGGTTTAGCAATCAGCCCCAGCATTTT.

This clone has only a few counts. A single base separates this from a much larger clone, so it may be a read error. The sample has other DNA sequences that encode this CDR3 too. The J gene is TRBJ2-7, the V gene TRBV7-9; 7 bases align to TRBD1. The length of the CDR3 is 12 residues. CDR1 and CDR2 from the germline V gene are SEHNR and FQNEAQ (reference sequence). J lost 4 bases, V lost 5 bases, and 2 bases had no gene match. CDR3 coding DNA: TGTGCCAGCAGCCCGACAGGGTACGAGCAGTACTTC. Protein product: CASSPTGYEQYF.

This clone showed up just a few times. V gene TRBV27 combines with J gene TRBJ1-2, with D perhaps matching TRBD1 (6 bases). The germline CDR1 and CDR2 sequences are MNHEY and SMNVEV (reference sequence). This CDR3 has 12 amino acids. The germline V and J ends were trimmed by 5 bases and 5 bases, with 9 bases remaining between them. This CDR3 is CASSPDRYGYTF. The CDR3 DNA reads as TGTGCCAGCAGTCCCGACAGGTATGGCTACACCTTC.

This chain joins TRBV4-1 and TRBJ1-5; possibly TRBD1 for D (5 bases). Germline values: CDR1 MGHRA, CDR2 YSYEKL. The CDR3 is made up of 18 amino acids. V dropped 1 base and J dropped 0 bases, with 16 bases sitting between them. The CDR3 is CASSQVWGDRNSNQPQHF. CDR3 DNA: TGCGCCAGCAGCCAAGTTTGGGGGGACCGAAATAGCAATCAGCCCCAGCATTTT.

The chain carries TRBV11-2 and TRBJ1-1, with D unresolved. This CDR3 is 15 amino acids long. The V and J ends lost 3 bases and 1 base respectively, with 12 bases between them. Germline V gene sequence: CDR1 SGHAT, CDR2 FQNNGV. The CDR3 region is CASSFILGWNTEAFF. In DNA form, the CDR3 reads TGTGCCAGCAGCTTTATCCTTGGATGGAACACTGAAGCTTTCTTT.

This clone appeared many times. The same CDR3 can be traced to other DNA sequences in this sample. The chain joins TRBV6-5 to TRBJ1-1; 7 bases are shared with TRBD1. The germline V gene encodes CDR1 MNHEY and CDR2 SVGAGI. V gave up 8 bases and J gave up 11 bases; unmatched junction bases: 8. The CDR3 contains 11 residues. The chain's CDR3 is CASRRQGRAFF. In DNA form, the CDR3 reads TGTGCCAGCCGCAGACAGGGAAGGGCTTTCTTT.

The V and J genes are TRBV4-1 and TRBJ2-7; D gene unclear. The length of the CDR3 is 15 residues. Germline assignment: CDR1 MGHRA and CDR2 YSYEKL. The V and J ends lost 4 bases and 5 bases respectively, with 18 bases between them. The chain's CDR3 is CASSRDWTVSDEQYF. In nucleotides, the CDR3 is TGCGCCAGCAGCCGCGATTGGACGGTATCGGACGAGCAGTACTTC.

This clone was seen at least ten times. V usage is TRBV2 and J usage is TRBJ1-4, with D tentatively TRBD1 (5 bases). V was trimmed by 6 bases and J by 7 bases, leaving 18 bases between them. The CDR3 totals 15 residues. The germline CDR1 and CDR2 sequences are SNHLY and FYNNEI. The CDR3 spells CASRRQFRGSEKLFF. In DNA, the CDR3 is TGTGCCAGCAGGAGACAGTTCCGCGGTAGTGAAAAACTGTTTTTT.

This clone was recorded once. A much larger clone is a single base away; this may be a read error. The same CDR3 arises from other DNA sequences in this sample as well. The CDR3 region has the DNA TGCGCCAGCAGCCAAGACCCGGGGAATCAGCCCCAGCATTTT. It yields the protein CASSQDPGNQPQHF. The chain has TRBV4-1 and TRBJ1-5; D call uncertain. Germline V gene lookup returns CDR1 MGHRA and CDR2 YSYEKL. Between the trimmed V and J ends, which lost 0 bases and 4 bases, there was a span of 7 bases. This CDR3 has 14 residues.

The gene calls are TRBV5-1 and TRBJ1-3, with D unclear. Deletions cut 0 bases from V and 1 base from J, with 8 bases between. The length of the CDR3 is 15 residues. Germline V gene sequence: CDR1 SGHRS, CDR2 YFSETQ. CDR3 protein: CASSLAWGSGNTIYF. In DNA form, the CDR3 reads TGCGCCAGCAGCTTGGCCTGGGGTTCTGGAAACACCATATATTTT.

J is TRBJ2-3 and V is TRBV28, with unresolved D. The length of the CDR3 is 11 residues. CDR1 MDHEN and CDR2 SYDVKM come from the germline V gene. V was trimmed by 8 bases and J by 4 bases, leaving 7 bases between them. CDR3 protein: CASESSDTQYF. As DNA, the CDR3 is TGTGCCAGCGAATCTTCAGATACGCAGTATTTT.

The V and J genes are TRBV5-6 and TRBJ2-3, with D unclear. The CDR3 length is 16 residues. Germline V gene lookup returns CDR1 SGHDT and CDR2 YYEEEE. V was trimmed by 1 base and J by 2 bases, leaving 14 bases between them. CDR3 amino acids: CASSLNGLGYTDTQYF. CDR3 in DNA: TGTGCCAGCAGCTTGAATGGCCTAGGATACACAGATACGCAGTATTTT.

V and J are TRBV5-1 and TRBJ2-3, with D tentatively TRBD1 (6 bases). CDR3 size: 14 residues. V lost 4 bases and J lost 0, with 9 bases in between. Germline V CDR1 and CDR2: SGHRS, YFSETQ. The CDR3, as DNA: TGCGCCAGCAGCAACGGACAGAGCACAGATACGCAGTATTTT. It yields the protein CASSNGQSTDTQYF.

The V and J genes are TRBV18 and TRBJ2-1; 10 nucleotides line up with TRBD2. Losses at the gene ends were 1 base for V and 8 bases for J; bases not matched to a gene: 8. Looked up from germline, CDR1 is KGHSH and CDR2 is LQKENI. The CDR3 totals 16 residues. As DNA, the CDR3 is TGTGCCAGCTCACCACAGCCTAGCGGGAGTAATGATGAGCAGTTCTTC. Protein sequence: CASSPQPSGSNDEQFF.

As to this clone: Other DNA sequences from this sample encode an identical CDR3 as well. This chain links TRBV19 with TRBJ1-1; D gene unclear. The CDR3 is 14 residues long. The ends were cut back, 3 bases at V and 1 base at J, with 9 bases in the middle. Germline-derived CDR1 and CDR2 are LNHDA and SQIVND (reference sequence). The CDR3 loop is CASSIPGPNTEAFF. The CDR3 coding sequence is TGTGCCAGTAGTATCCCAGGCCCGAACACTGAAGCTTTCTTT.

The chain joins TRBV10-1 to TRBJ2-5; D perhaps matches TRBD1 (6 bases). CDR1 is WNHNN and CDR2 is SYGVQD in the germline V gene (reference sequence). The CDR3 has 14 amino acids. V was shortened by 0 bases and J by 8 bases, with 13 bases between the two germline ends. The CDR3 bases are TGCGCCAGCAGTGAGTCCGGCAGGGGTTATACCCAGTACTTC. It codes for CASSESGRGYTQYF.

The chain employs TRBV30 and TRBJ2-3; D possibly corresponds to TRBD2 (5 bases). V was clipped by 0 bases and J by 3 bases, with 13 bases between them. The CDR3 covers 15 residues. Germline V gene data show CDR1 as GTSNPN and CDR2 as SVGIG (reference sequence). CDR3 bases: TGTGCCTGGAGTGTACTCGGGGAGTGGACAGATACGCAGTATTTT. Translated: CAWSVLGEWTDTQYF.

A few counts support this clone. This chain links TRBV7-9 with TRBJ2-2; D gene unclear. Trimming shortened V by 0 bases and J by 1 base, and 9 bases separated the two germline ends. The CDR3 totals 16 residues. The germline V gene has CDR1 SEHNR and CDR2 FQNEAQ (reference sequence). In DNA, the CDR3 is TGTGCCAGCAGCTTAGCGCGAGCGCAGAACACCGGGGAGCTGTTTTTT. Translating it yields CASSLARAQNTGELFF.

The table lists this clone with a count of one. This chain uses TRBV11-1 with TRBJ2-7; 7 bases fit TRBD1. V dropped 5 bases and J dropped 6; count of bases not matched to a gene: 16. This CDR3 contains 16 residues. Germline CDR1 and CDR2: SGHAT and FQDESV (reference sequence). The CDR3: CASSRRGQSRISEQYF. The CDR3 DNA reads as TGTGCCAGCAGCCGCCGGGGACAGAGCAGGATCTCCGAGCAGTACTTC.

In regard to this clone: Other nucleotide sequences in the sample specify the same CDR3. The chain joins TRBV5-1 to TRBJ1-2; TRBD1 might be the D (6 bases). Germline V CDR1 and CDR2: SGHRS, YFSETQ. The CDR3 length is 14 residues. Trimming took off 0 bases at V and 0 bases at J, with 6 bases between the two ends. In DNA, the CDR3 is TGCGCCAGCAGCTTGGGGACAGCTAACTATGGCTACACCTTC. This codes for CASSLGTANYGYTF.

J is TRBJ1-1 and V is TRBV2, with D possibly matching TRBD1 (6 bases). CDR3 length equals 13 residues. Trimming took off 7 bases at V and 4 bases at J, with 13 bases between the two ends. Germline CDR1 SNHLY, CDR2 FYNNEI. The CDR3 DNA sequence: TGTGCCAGCACTACAGGGTTGGGCACTGAAGCTTTCTTT. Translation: CASTTGLGTEAFF.

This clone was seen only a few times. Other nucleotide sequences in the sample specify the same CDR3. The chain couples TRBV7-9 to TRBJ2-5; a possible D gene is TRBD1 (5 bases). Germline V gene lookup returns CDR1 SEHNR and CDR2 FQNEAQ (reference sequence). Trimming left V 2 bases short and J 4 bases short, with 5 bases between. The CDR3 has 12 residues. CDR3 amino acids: CASSLQGETQYF. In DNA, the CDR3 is TGTGCCAGCAGCTTACAGGGAGAGACCCAGTACTTC.